The 32 T cell receptor beta chains reported below all come from one sample, sequenced in a study of T cell responses to AZD1222 COVID-19 vaccine (dated by TCRdb to 2020 to 2023). The label giving this sample's time point can be read as: baseline before first vaccination. Libraries were made using the immunoSEQ multiplex PCR assay. The table was pulled from immuneACCESS by TCRdb, which kept in-frame rearrangements only. Such tables lose some clones; where checked, under half of the loss comes from unresolved V genes, and the rest has no known cause. The sample table holds some 170,000 clones, of which approximately 91% were seen once. Approximately 1.6% of the sample is taken by the ten largest. The sample here was peripheral blood, taken on day 0 of AZD1222 vaccination. Source of these receptors: an adult in good health.

V usage is TRBV7-2 and J usage is TRBJ2-7, with 9 bases fitting TRBD1. V shed 4 bases, J shed 0 bases, and the junction held 7 bases outside the gene matches. CDR3 length: 16 amino acids. Germline V gene data show CDR1 as SGHTA and CDR2 as FQGNSA. CDR3 in amino acids: CASSSGQGRPSYEQYF. The CDR3 DNA reads as TGTGCCAGCAGCTCGGGACAGGGCAGGCCCTCCTACGAGCAGTACTTC.

The chain couples TRBV28 to TRBJ2-5; 13 positions agree with TRBD2. Germline-derived CDR1 and CDR2 are MDHEN and SYDVKM. The trim removed 3 bases at V and 5 bases at J, leaving 6 bases unmatched. CDR3 size: 16 residues. In DNA, the CDR3 is TGTGCCAGCAGTTTGTGGACTAGCGGGAGTTACGAGACCCAGTACTTC. Its translation is CASSLWTSGSYETQYF. Together with reference TRBV28 and TRBJ2-5, the CDR3 gives the full variable domain: DVKVTQSSRYLVKRTGEKVFLECVQDMDHENMFWYRQDPGLGLRLIYFSYDVKMKEKGDIPEGYSVSREKKERFSLILESASTNQTSMYLCASSLWTSGSYETQYFGPGTRLLVL.

This chain uses TRBV19 with TRBJ2-7; D remains ambiguous. Germline-derived CDR1 and CDR2 are LNHDA and SQIVND (reference sequence). Between the trimmed V and J ends, which lost 5 bases and 0 bases, there was a span of 14 bases. The CDR3 is 15 amino acids. The CDR3 bases are TGTGCCAGTAGTTCTACCCCCCCAGGCTCCTACGAGCAGTACTTC. Its protein is CASSSTPPGSYEQYF.

The chain recombines TRBV28 with TRBJ2-3; 9 positions agree with TRBD2. J lost 7 bases, V lost 5 bases, and 10 bases had no gene match. The germline CDR1 and CDR2 sequences are MDHEN and SYDVKM. This CDR3 region has 15 residues. The CDR3 sequence is CASSLAASGDHTQYF. As DNA, the CDR3 is TGTGCCAGCAGTCTGGCGGCTAGCGGGGATCATACGCAGTATTTT. The full variable domain, rest sourced from reference TRBV28 and TRBJ2-3, is DVKVTQSSRYLVKRTGEKVFLECVQDMDHENMFWYRQDPGLGLRLIYFSYDVKMKEKGDIPEGYSVSREKKERFSLILESASTNQTSMYLCASSLAASGDHTQYFGPGTRLTVL.

V gene TRBV11-1 combines with J gene TRBJ1-1, with D hard to call. CDR3 length: 14 amino acids. V lost 0 bases, J lost 2 bases, and 7 bases lay in between. CDR1 is SGHAT and CDR2 is FQDESV in the germline V gene (reference sequence). The CDR3 sequence: CASSLAGPNTEAFF. Written as DNA, the CDR3 is TGTGCCAGCAGCTTAGCTGGGCCAAACACTGAAGCTTTCTTT.

The chain is built from TRBV11-2 and TRBJ2-7; perhaps D is TRBD1 or TRBD2 (5 bases each). Trimming removed 5 bases from V and 6 bases from J, with 20 bases in between. The CDR3 has 15 residues. CDR1 is SGHAT, CDR2 FQNNGV, per germline. The CDR3 DNA follows: TGTGCCAGCAGCCCCGCGTTGTGGGGGATAATCGAGCAGTACTTC. Translation gives CASSPALWGIIEQYF.

The chain joins TRBV3-1 (or the pseudogene TRBV3-2) to TRBJ1-2, with TRBD1 as a possible D gene (5 bases). Per the germline V gene, CDR1 is LGHDT and CDR2 is YNNKEL (reference sequence). The CDR3 is 15 residues long. V lost 1 base and J 5 bases, leaving 14 bases between the germline ends. In nucleotides, the CDR3 is TGTGCCAGCAGCCAAGCTTGGGACCCTTTATATGGCTACACCTTC. Protein sequence: CASSQAWDPLYGYTF.

V is TRBV13 and J is TRBJ2-3, with 10 bases matching TRBD2. With 3 bases clipped from V and 6 bases from J, the junction kept 3 bases outside the gene matches. The germline V gene has CDR1 PRHDT and CDR2 FYEKMQ (reference sequence). The CDR3 contains 14 residues. The chain's CDR3 is CASSFSGGLDTQYF. For the CDR3, the DNA is TGTGCCAGCAGCTTTAGCGGGGGGTTGGATACGCAGTATTTT. Full variable domain (missing parts from reference TRBV13 and TRBJ2-3): AAGVIQSPRHLIKEKRETATLKCYPIPRHDTVYWYQQGPGQDPQFLISFYEKMQSDKGSIPDRFSAQQFSDYHSELNMSSLELGDSALYFCASSFSGGLDTQYFGPGTRLTVL.

This chain links TRBV5-1 with TRBJ2-5; 11 bases are shared with TRBD2. The CDR3 loop spans 16 amino acids. Germline assignment: CDR1 SGHRS and CDR2 YFSETQ. J lost 2 bases, V lost 0 bases, and 3 bases had no gene match. The DNA for the CDR3 is TGCGCCAGCAGCTTGGGGGCTAGCGGGGGGCAAGAGACCCAGTACTTC. Amino acid sequence: CASSLGASGGQETQYF. Full variable domain (remainder filled in from reference TRBV5-1 and TRBJ2-5): KAGVTQTPRYLIKTRGQQVTLSCSPISGHRSVSWYQQTPGQGLQFLFEYFSETQRNKGNFPGRFSGRQFSNSRSEMNVSTLELGDSALYLCASSLGASGGQETQYFGPGTRLLVL.

The chain has TRBV11-3 and TRBJ2-2, with 9 positions matching TRBD1. Germline assignment: CDR1 SGHNT and CDR2 YENEEA. With V trimmed by 5 bases and J by 6 bases, 7 bases remained unmatched. The CDR3 contains 15 residues. Written as DNA, the CDR3 is TGTGCCAGCAGCCCAGGGACAGGGACCCCCGGGGAGCTGTTTTTT. It codes for CASSPGTGTPGELFF.

The chain recombines TRBV6-5 with TRBJ2-1, with D uncertain. Germline V CDR1 and CDR2: MNHEY, SVGAGI. This CDR3 comprises 15 residues. V was trimmed by 4 bases and J by 6 bases, leaving 16 bases between them. The CDR3 sequence is CASSSHRASLNEQFF. DNA of the CDR3: TGTGCCAGCAGTTCCCACAGAGCCAGTCTCAATGAGCAGTTCTTC.

This chain's CDR3 is CASSQTGRGNQPQHF. CDR3 sequence (DNA): TGTGCCAGCTCACAAACAGGGAGGGGCAATCAGCCCCAGCATTTT. The chain employs TRBV18 and TRBJ1-5; D perhaps matches TRBD1 (6 bases). This CDR3 is built from 15 residues. The V and J ends lost 4 bases and 2 bases respectively, with 12 bases between them. Germline-derived CDR1 and CDR2 are KGHSH and LQKENI.

This clone was recorded only once. V and J are TRBV7-9 and TRBJ1-4, with TRBD1 identical over 7 bases. This CDR3 spans 15 amino acids. J was trimmed by 3 bases and V by 6 bases; bases with no gene match: 7. CDR1 is SEHNR, CDR2 FQNEAQ, per germline (reference sequence). The CDR3 loop is CASRPNRGANEKLFF. CDR3 nucleotides: TGTGCCAGCAGGCCAAACAGGGGAGCTAATGAAAAACTGTTTTTT.

A few counts support this clone. This rearrangement joins TRBV4-2 to TRBJ1-2; weak D call: TRBD1 (6 bases). There are 17 residues in the CDR3. Between the trimmed V and J ends, which lost 0 bases and 0 bases, there was a span of 14 bases. Germline V lookup: CDR1 LGHNA, CDR2 YNFKEQ. The DNA of the CDR3 is TGTGCCAGCAGCCAAGAGAGGGCAGGGGCCGCTAACTATGGCTACACCTTC. It encodes CASSQERAGAANYGYTF.

V gene TRBV3-1 (or the pseudogene TRBV3-2) combines with J gene TRBJ2-1; TRBD2 might be the D (5 bases). V dropped 1 base and J dropped 6 bases, with 13 bases sitting between them. Per germline, CDR1 LGHDT and CDR2 YNNKEL (reference sequence). The CDR3 runs 15 residues. The CDR3 region is CASSQVSYRGNEQFF. CDR3 sequence (DNA): TGTGCCAGCAGCCAAGTATCTTATCGGGGCAATGAGCAGTTCTTC.

This sequence joins TRBV7-9 and TRBJ2-6; a weak D match, TRBD2 (6 bases). Germline V gene data show CDR1 as SEHNR and CDR2 as FQNEAQ (reference sequence). The CDR3 sequence is 17 residues long. The V and J ends lost 5 bases and 2 bases respectively, with 16 bases between them. The CDR3 DNA reads as TGTGCCAGCAGCGCGGGACTTCGACCAGCTGGGGCCAACGTCCTGACTTTC. This encodes CASSAGLRPAGANVLTF.

This chain uses TRBV28 with TRBJ2-1; a weak D match, TRBD2 (6 bases). The germline V and J ends were trimmed by 5 bases and 3 bases, with 14 bases remaining between them. Germline V CDR1 and CDR2: MDHEN, SYDVKM. The CDR3 is made up of 15 amino acids. The CDR3 protein is CASSRDSSYYNEQFF. CDR3 nucleotide sequence: TGTGCCAGCAGTCGGGACTCATCCTACTACAATGAGCAGTTCTTC.

This chain joins TRBV2 and TRBJ2-1; no firm D call. V was pared by 3 bases and J by 4 bases, with 7 bases between. The V gene's germline CDR1 is SNHLY and CDR2 FYNNEI. This CDR3 spans 13 amino acids. The CDR3: CASSDLVYNEQFF. The CDR3 coding sequence is TGTGCCAGCAGTGATCTAGTTTACAATGAGCAGTTCTTC.

The rearrangement joins TRBV29-1 to TRBJ2-1, with D tentatively TRBD1 or TRBD2 (6 bases each). Germline CDR1 is SQVTM and CDR2 is ANQGSEA. Trimming shortened V by 8 bases and J by 0 bases, and 20 bases separated the two germline ends. This CDR3 region has 16 residues. The CDR3 is CSLLILGGGSYNEQFF. The CDR3 nucleotides read TGCAGCCTTTTGATTCTGGGGGGCGGCTCCTACAATGAGCAGTTCTTC.

The CDR3, as DNA: TGTGCCAGCAGTCCCACGTCCGGACTAGCGGGGCAGTTCTTC. Encoded protein: CASSPTSGLAGQFF. The chain employs TRBV6-4 and TRBJ2-1, with 11 bases matching TRBD2. The CDR3 runs to 14 residues. Germline CDR1 and CDR2: MRHNA and SNTAGT. The V and J ends lost 5 bases and 12 bases, in that order; junction bases with no gene match: 9.

The rearrangement uses TRBV5-1 and TRBJ1-1; 10 nucleotides agree with TRBD1. The CDR3 has 17 residues. V was pared by 4 bases and J by 6 bases, with 15 bases of the junction left unmatched. Germline CDR1 is SGHRS and CDR2 is YFSETQ. The DNA for the CDR3 is TGCGCCAGCAGCATTAGACAGGGGGCCGCTGTAAGGGCTGAAGCTTTCTTT. Amino acids: CASSIRQGAAVRAEAFF.

This chain uses TRBV7-9 with TRBJ1-4, with 10 positions matching TRBD1. Germline V lookup: CDR1 SEHNR, CDR2 FQNEAQ (reference sequence). This CDR3 has 17 amino acids. V lost 5 bases to trimming and J lost 6 bases; unmatched junction nucleotides: 12. The CDR3 DNA reads TGTGCCAGCAGCGGCCGGGACAGGGGACCGTTCGATGAAAAACTGTTTTTT. It translates to CASSGRDRGPFDEKLFF.

This rearrangement joins TRBV9 to TRBJ1-1; TRBD1 might be the D (5 bases). The CDR3 has 14 amino acids. V lost 3 bases, J lost 5 bases, and 14 bases lay in between. Germline CDR1 reads SGDLS; CDR2 reads YYNGEE. The DNA of the CDR3 is TGTGCCAGCAGCGAGGGGCCCCGAGGGACTGAAGCTTTCTTT. This translates into CASSEGPRGTEAFF. The full variable domain, rest sourced from reference TRBV9 and TRBJ1-1, is DSGVTQTPKHLITATGQRVTLRCSPRSGDLSVYWYQQSLDQGLQFLIQYYNGEERAKGNILERFSAQQFPDLHSELNLSSLELGDSALYFCASSEGPRGTEAFFGQGTRLTVV.

The sample holds one count of this clone. V is TRBV7-9 and J is TRBJ1-2; D remains unclear. The CDR3 runs 15 residues. The V end was cut by 0 bases, the J end by 6 bases, with 14 bases between. CDR1 SEHNR and CDR2 FQNEAQ come from the germline V gene (reference sequence). The DNA of the CDR3 is TGTGCCAGCAGCTTAGCAACCTGGTCCGCGAATGGCTACACCTTC. Encoded protein: CASSLATWSANGYTF.

The CDR3 loop is CASSQDRSSGNGPYEQYF. CDR3 sequence (DNA): TGCGCCAGCAGCCAAGACAGGTCTAGCGGTAATGGACCCTACGAGCAGTACTTC. The chain is built from TRBV4-1 and TRBJ2-7, with 7 bases lining up with TRBD2. This CDR3 spans 18 amino acids. The trim removed 0 bases at V and 2 bases at J, leaving 13 bases unmatched. The germline V gene has CDR1 MGHRA and CDR2 YSYEKL.

The chain links TRBV14 to TRBJ1-4; D gene uncertain. Trimming took 1 base from V and 2 from J, leaving 11 bases between them. In germline, CDR1 is SGHDN, CDR2 FVKESK. The CDR3 extends over 16 amino acids. The CDR3 sequence: CASSQGGPGTNEKLFF. The CDR3 DNA reads TGTGCCAGCAGCCAAGGAGGGCCGGGCACTAATGAAAAACTGTTTTTT. Combining the CDR3 with reference TRBV14 and TRBJ1-4 gives the whole variable domain EAGVTQFPSHSVIEKGQTVTLRCDPISGHDNLYWYRRVMGKEIKFLLHFVKESKQDESGMPNNRFLAERTGGTYSTLKVQPAELEDSGVYFCASSQGGPGTNEKLFFGSGTQLSVL.

The chain uses TRBV6-5 and TRBJ2-1; D call uncertain. CDR1 and CDR2 (germline): MNHEY, SVGAGI. This CDR3 has 13 residues. V gave up 10 bases and J gave up 9 bases, with 19 bases separating them. The CDR3 nucleotides read TGTGCCACCAAGTTGGTCATATGGGGTGAGCAGTTCTTC. Translation gives CATKLVIWGEQFF.

V usage is TRBV13 and J usage is TRBJ2-7; TRBD2 matches 12 bases. CDR3 length: 18 residues. The V and J ends lost 5 bases and 5 bases, in that order; junction bases with no gene match: 16. Germline CDR1 PRHDT, CDR2 FYEKMQ (reference sequence). CDR3 in amino acids: CASSPRGASGRGIHEQYF. CDR3 DNA: TGTGCCAGCAGCCCCCGGGGGGCTAGCGGGAGGGGGATCCACGAGCAGTACTTC.

The chain combines TRBV24-1 with TRBJ2-3, with 9 positions matching TRBD1. CDR3 length: 15 amino acids. J was trimmed by 5 bases and V by 4 bases; bases with no gene match: 6. Germline V gene lookup returns CDR1 KGHDR and CDR2 SFDVKD. CDR3 loop: CATSEAGTGQDTQYF. For the CDR3, the DNA is TGTGCCACCAGTGAAGCCGGGACAGGGCAAGATACGCAGTATTTT.

This sequence joins TRBV5-1 and TRBJ2-1; the D call may be TRBD1 or TRBD2 (5 bases each). Germline V gene sequence: CDR1 SGHRS, CDR2 YFSETQ. Deletions cut 2 bases from V and 10 bases from J, with 22 bases between. This CDR3 is built from 16 residues. The CDR3 coding sequence is TGCGCCAGCAGCTTACCTCAGGGCCCACCCCCGGGGGAGCAGTTCTTC. Its translation is CASSLPQGPPPGEQFF.

Remarks on this clone: Other DNA sequences in the sample encode the same CDR3. The V gene is TRBV10-3, the J gene TRBJ2-7; no definite D call. CDR1 ENHRY and CDR2 SYGVKD come from the germline V gene. The V end was cut by 0 bases, the J end by 0 bases, with 6 bases between. There are 14 residues in the CDR3. The CDR3 spells CAISESSRSYEQYV. The CDR3 nucleotides are TGTGCCATCAGTGAGTCTAGTCGCTCCTACGAGCAGTACGTC.

The chain employs TRBV6-6 and TRBJ2-7, with D unclear. Germline-derived CDR1 and CDR2 are MNHNY and SVGAGI (reference sequence). CDR3 length equals 14 residues. V lost 0 bases to trimming and J lost 4 bases, with 10 bases between them. The CDR3, as DNA: TGTGCCAGCAGTTACTCGGCGGTAGCTTACGAGCAGTACGTC. This sequence encodes CASSYSAVAYEQYV.